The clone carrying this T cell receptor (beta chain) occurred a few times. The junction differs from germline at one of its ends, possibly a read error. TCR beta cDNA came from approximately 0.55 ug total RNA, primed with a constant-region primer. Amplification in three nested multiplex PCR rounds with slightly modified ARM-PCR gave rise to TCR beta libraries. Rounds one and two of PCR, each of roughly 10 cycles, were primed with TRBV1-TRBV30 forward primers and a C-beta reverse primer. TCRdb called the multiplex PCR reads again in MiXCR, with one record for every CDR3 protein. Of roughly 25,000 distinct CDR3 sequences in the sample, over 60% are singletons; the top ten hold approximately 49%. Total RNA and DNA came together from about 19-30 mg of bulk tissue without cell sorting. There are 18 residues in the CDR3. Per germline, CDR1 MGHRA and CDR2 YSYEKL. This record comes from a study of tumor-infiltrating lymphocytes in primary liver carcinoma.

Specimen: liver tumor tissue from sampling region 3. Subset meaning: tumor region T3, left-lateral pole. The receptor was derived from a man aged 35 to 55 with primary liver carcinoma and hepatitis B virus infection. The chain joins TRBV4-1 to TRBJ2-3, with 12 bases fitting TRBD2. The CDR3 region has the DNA TGCGCCAACAGCCAGGTGACTAGCGGGAGTGTATACACAGATACGCAATATTTT. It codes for CANSQVTSGSVYTDTQYF.